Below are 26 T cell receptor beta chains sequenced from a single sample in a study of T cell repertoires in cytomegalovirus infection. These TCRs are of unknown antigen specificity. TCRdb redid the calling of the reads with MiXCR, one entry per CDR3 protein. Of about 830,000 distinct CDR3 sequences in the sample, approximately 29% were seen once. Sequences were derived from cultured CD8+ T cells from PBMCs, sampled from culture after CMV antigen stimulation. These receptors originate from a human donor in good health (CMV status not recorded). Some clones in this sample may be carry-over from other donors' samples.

CDR3 coding DNA: TGTGCCAGCACCATTGAGAGGGGAGACAGGGGGTCCTACGAGCAGTACTTC. Encoded protein: CASTIERGDRGSYEQYF. J is TRBJ2-7 and V is TRBV2; 9 bases are shared with TRBD1. J was trimmed by 1 base and V by 7 bases; bases with no gene match: 14. Germline V CDR1 and CDR2: SNHLY, FYNNEI. The CDR3 sequence is 17 residues long.

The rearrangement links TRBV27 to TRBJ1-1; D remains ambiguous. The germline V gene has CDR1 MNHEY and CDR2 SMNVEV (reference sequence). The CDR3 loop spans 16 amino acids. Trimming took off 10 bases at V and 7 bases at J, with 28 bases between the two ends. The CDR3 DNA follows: TGTGCCAACAGCCTGACCCGCCTGTGGGCAAAAGTTGAAGCTTTCTTT. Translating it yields CANSLTRLWAKVEAFF.

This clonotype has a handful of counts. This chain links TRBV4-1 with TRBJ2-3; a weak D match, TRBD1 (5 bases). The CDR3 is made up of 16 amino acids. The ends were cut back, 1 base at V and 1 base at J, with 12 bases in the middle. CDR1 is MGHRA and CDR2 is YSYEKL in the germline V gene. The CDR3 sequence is CASSQVGARGTDTQYF. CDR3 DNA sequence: TGCGCCAGCAGCCAAGTAGGCGCCAGGGGCACAGATACGCAGTATTTT.

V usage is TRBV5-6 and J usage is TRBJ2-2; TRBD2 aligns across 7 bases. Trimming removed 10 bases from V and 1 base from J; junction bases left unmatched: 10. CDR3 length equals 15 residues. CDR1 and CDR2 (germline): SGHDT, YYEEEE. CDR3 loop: CAFLGGTENTGELFF. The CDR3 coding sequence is TGTGCCTTTCTCGGGGGGACGGAGAACACCGGGGAGCTGTTTTTT.

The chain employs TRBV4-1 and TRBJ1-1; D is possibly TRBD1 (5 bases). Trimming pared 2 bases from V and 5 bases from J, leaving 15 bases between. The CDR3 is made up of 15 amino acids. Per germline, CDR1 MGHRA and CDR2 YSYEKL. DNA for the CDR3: TGCGCCAGCAGCCAACGGTTAGTGGGGGAAACTGAAGCTTTCTTT. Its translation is CASSQRLVGETEAFF.

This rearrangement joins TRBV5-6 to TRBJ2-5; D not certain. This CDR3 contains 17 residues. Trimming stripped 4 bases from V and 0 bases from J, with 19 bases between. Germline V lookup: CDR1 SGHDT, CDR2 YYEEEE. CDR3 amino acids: CASSLYRAGRNQETQYF. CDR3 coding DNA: TGTGCCAGCAGCCTTTACCGTGCCGGACGGAACCAAGAGACCCAGTACTTC.

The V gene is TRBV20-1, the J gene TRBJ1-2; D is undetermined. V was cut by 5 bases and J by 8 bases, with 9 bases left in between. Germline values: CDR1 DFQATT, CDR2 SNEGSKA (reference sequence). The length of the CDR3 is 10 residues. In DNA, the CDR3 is TGCAGTGCTGTCCTCGAGGGCTACACCTTC. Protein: CSAVLEGYTF.

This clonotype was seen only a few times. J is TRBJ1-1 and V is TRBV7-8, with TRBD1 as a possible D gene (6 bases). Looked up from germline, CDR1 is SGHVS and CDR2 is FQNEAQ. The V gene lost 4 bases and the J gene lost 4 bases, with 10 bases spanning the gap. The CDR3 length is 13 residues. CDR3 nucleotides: TGTGCCAGCAGCTCACGGGACACCACTGAAGCTTTCTTT. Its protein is CASSSRDTTEAFF.

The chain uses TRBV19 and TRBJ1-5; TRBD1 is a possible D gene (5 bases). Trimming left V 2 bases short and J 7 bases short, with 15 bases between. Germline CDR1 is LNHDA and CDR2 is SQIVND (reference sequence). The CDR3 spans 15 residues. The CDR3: CASSIIGEAGQPQHF. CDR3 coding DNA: TGTGCCAGTAGTATAATAGGGGAGGCGGGACAGCCCCAGCATTTT.

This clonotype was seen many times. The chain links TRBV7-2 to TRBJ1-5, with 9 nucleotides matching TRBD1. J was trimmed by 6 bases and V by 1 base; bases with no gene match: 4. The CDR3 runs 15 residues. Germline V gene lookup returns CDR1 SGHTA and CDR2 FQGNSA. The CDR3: CASSLVQGARQPQHF. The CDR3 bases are TGTGCCAGCAGCTTAGTACAGGGGGCTCGTCAGCCCCAGCATTTT. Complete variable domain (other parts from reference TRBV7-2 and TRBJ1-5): GAGVSQSPSNKVTEKGKDVELRCDPISGHTALYWYRQSLGQGLEFLIYFQGNSAPDKSGLPSDRFSAERTGGSVSTLTIQRTQQEDSAVYLCASSLVQGARQPQHFGDGTRLSIL.

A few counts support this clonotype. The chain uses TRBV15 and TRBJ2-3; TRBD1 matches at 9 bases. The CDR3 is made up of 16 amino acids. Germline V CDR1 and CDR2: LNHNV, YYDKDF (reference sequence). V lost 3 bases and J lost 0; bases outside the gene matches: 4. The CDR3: CATSRDRGPSTDTQYF. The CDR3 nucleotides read TGTGCCACCAGCAGGGACAGGGGTCCTAGCACAGATACGCAGTATTTT.

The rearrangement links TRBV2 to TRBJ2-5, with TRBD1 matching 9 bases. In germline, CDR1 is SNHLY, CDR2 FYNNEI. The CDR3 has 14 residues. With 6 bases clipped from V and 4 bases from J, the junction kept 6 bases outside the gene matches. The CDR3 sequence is CASRGTGMGETQYF. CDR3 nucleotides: TGTGCCAGCAGAGGGACAGGGATGGGAGAGACCCAGTACTTC.

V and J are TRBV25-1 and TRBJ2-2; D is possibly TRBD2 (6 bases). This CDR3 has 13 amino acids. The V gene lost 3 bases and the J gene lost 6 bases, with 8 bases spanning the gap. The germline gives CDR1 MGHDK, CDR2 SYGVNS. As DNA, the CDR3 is TGTGCCAGCAGTGACGGGACTCCCGGGGAGCTGTTTTTT. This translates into CASSDGTPGELFF.

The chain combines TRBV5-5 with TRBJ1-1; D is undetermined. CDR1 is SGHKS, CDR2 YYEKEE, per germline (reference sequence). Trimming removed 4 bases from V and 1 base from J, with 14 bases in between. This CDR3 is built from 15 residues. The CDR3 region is CASSPFDTPNTEAFF. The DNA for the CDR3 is TGTGCCAGCAGCCCTTTCGACACCCCGAACACTGAAGCTTTCTTT.

In DNA, the CDR3 is TGTGCCAGCAGTGTTGCCAGACAGACGAACACCGGGGAGCTGTTTTTT. Residues: CASSVARQTNTGELFF. This chain connects TRBV6-4 to TRBJ2-2; maybe TRBD1 (5 bases). Between the trimmed V and J ends, which lost 4 bases and 0 bases, there was a span of 12 bases. This CDR3 is 16 amino acids long. The germline CDR1 and CDR2 sequences are MRHNA and SNTAGT.

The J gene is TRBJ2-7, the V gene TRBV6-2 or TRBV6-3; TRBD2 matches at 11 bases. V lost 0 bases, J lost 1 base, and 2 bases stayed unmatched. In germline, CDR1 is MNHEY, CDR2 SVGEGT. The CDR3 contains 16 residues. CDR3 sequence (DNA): TGTGCCAGCAGTTACTCTACTAGCGGGGGATCCTACGAGCAGTACGTC. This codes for CASSYSTSGGSYEQYV.

CDR3 residues: CVTYQGVEDEKLFF. The CDR3 nucleotides are TGTGTCACTTACCAGGGAGTCGAGGATGAAAAACTGTTTTTT. The chain combines TRBV25-1 with TRBJ1-4, with D tentatively TRBD1 (5 bases). Germline-derived CDR1 and CDR2 are MGHDK and SYGVNS. This CDR3 is 14 amino acids long.

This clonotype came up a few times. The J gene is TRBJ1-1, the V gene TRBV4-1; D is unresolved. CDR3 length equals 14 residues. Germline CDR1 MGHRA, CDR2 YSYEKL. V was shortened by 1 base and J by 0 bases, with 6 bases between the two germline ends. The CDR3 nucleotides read TGCGCCAGCAGCCAAGTATCGATGAACACTGAAGCTTTCTTT. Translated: CASSQVSMNTEAFF.

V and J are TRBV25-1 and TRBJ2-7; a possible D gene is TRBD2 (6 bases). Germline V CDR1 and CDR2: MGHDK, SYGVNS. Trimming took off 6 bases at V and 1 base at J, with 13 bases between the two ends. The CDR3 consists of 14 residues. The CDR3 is CASRAQDYSYEQYF. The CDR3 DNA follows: TGTGCCAGCAGGGCCCAGGACTATTCCTACGAGCAGTACTTC.

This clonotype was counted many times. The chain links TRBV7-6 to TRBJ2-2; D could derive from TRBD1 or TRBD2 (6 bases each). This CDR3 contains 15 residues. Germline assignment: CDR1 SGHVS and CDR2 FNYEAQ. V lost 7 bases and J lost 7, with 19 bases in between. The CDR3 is CASIPYGGRGGELFF. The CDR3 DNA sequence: TGTGCCAGCATTCCTTACGGGGGCCGAGGCGGGGAGCTGTTTTTT.

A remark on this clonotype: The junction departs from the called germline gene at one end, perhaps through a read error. The CDR3 spells CASSPGLTGAHNEQFF. DNA for the CDR3: TGTGCTAGCAGCCCGGGACTAACGGGGGCCCACAATGAGCAGTTCTTC. The chain combines TRBV7-6 with TRBJ2-1; possibly TRBD2 for D (7 bases). CDR1 is SGHVS, CDR2 FNYEAQ, per germline. This CDR3 region has 16 residues.

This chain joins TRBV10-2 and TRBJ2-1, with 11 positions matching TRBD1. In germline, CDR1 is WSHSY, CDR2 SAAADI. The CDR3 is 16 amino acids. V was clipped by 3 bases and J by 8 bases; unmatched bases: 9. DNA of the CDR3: TGCGCCAGCAGTGAAAGGACGGGACAGGGGGGGGATGAGCAGTTCTTC. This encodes CASSERTGQGGDEQFF.

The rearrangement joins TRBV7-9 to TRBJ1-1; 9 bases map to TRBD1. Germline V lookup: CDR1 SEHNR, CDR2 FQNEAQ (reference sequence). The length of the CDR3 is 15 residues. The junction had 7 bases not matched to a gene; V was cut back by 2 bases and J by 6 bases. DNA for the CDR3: TGTGCCAGCAGCTTACGACAGGGGGGAGCTCCTGAAGCTTTCTTT. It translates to CASSLRQGGAPEAFF.

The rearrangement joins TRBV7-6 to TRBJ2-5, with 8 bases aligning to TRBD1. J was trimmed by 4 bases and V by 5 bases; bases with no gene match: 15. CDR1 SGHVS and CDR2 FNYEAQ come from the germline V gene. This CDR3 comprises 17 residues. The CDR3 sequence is CASSKTYDTGGIETQYF. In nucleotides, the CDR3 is TGTGCCAGCAGCAAAACCTATGACACAGGGGGGATAGAGACCCAGTACTTC.

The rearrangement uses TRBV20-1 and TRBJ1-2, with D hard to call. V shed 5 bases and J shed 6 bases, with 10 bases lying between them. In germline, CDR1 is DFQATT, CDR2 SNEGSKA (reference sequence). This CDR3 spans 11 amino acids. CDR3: CSAGMAHGYTF. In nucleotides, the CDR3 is TGCAGTGCTGGCATGGCTCATGGCTACACCTTC.

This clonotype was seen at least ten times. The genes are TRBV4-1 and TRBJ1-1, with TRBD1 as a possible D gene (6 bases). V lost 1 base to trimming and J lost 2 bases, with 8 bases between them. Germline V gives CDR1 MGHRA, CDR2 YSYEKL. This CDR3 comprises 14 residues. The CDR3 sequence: CASSQGGANTEAFF. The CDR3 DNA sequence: TGCGCCAGCAGCCAAGGGGGGGCAAACACTGAAGCTTTCTTT.